In this sample, the clone carrying this T cell receptor beta chain is medium-sized. Its antigen is undetermined. Cultured CD4+ T-cell DNA underwent Oncomine TCR Beta short-read sequencing. TCRdb fed the PCR reads into MiXCR, producing one record per CDR3 protein. The sample carries 15,000 to 20,000 distinct CDR3 sequences, under 40% recorded once. The data stem from a study of vaccination and CD4 T cells after COVID-19. As for the study in general: Stimulation used overlapping spike peptides from SARS-CoV-2, HCoV-NL63, HCoV-OC43 and HCoV-229E.

The treatment was: roughly ten-day PBMC culture with coronavirus spike peptide pools or control peptides (ViraFEST assay). With peptide pools, ViraFEST first expanded antigen-specific T cells and afterwards sequenced their TCRs. Days 3 and 7 were when half the medium was replaced with fresh IL-2 medium. Whole-study results and caveats: Rising from around 20 to 38, the median of SARS-CoV-2-reactive clonotypes did not change significantly.

The germline V gene encodes CDR1 DFQATT and CDR2 SNEGSKA (reference sequence). Trimming took 6 bases from V and 4 from J; bases not matched to a gene: 2. This CDR3 is built from 12 residues. The sample taken for sequencing was cultured CD4+ T cells from blood. The TCR sequence derives from a human donor with COVID-19. The chain recombines TRBV20-1 with TRBJ1-5; TRBD1 matches at 8 bases. CDR3 in amino acids: CSAGTGNQPQHF. CDR3 DNA sequence: TGCAGTGCGGGGACAGGAAATCAGCCCCAGCATTTT.